The 30 T cell receptor beta chains given below trace back to one sample, sequenced in a study of blood T cell repertoires in COVID-19. Some clones are missing from TCRdb's copy, which holds only in-frame ones; the method was immunoSEQ multiplex PCR. The table shows 73,000 or so clones, with about 83% occurring only once. Specimen: peripheral blood. Receptors were obtained from a man in his fifties with active COVID-19.

V is TRBV11-2 and J is TRBJ2-1; D unresolved. Trimming took 1 base from V and 9 from J, leaving 13 bases between them. There are 14 residues in the CDR3. Per germline, CDR1 SGHAT and CDR2 FQNNGV. The CDR3 is CASSLGWQAGEQFF. The CDR3 nucleotides are TGTGCCAGCAGCTTAGGGTGGCAGGCAGGTGAGCAGTTCTTC.

The chain couples TRBV2 to TRBJ2-5; the D is unclear. V lost 3 bases to trimming and J lost 1 base, with 6 bases between them. Per germline, CDR1 SNHLY and CDR2 FYNNEI. The CDR3 extends over 13 amino acids. The CDR3 DNA reads TGTGCCAGCAGTGACCCCATCCAAGAGACCCAGTACTTC. Translation gives CASSDPIQETQYF. Using reference TRBV2 and TRBJ2-5 for the parts outside the CDR3, the full variable domain is EPEVTQTPSHQVTQMGQEVILRCVPISNHLYFYWYRQILGQKVEFLVSFYNNEISEKSEIFDDQFSVERPDGSNFTLKIRSTKLEDSAMYFCASSDPIQETQYFGPGTRLLVL.

This chain connects TRBV2 to TRBJ2-3, with TRBD1 as a possible D gene (6 bases). CDR1 SNHLY and CDR2 FYNNEI come from the germline V gene. The CDR3 runs 14 residues. V was pared by 6 bases and J by 4 bases, with 14 bases between. The CDR3: CASSVDRFADTQYF. For the CDR3, the DNA is TGTGCCAGCAGCGTAGACAGGTTCGCAGATACGCAGTATTTT.

V and J are TRBV3-1 (or the pseudogene TRBV3-2) and TRBJ2-5, with D possibly TRBD2 on 6 matching bases. The V gene's germline CDR1 is LGHDT and CDR2 YNNKEL (reference sequence). CDR3 length equals 14 residues. Between the trimmed V and J ends, which lost 6 bases and 4 bases, there was a span of 15 bases. CDR3 in DNA: TGTGCCAGCAGGAACTGGTTGGGGGGAGAGACCCAGTACTTC. Its protein is CASRNWLGGETQYF.

J is TRBJ2-1 and V is TRBV5-1, with 9 bases aligning to TRBD2. V shed 4 bases and J 9 bases; nucleotides not matched to a gene: 8. Germline V gene data show CDR1 as SGHRS and CDR2 as YFSETQ. This CDR3 spans 14 amino acids. The CDR3 DNA reads TGCGCCAGCAGCCTGTCTAGCGGGAATAGTGAGCAGTTCTTC. It is translated as CASSLSSGNSEQFF.

This chain links TRBV2 with TRBJ1-2; D might be TRBD1 (6 bases). Germline CDR1 reads SNHLY; CDR2 reads FYNNEI. The CDR3 consists of 15 residues. Deletions cut 5 bases from V and 2 bases from J, with 15 bases between. The CDR3 DNA is TGTGCCAGCAGTCTCAAGACAGGCTGGAACTATGGCTACACCTTC. Translation: CASSLKTGWNYGYTF.

The rearrangement links TRBV19 to TRBJ1-5; D might be TRBD1 (5 bases). CDR3 length equals 16 residues. From germline, CDR1 is LNHDA and CDR2 SQIVND (reference sequence). Trimming pared 3 bases from V and 3 bases from J, leaving 15 bases between. Written as DNA, the CDR3 is TGTGCCAGTAGTATGGGGAGGCAGGGCCCCAATCAGCCCCAGCATTTT. Protein product: CASSMGRQGPNQPQHF.

The chain employs TRBV3-1 (or the pseudogene TRBV3-2) and TRBJ2-7, with TRBD2 as a possible D gene (6 bases). Per the germline V gene, CDR1 is LGHDT and CDR2 is YNNKEL (reference sequence). The CDR3 sequence is 13 residues long. The ends were cut back, 2 bases at V and 3 bases at J, with 8 bases in the middle. The CDR3 loop is CASSQWRDYEQYF. The CDR3 DNA follows: TGTGCCAGCAGCCAATGGCGGGACTACGAGCAGTACTTC.

This clone has just one count. V is TRBV3-1 (or the pseudogene TRBV3-2) and J is TRBJ1-1; no clear D gene. Germline CDR1 is LGHDT and CDR2 is YNNKEL (reference sequence). Trimming took 2 bases from V and 0 from J, leaving 10 bases between them. CDR3 length: 15 residues. In DNA form, the CDR3 reads TGTGCCAGCAGCCAAATTCCGGGAGTGAACACTGAAGCTTTCTTT. Amino acid sequence: CASSQIPGVNTEAFF.

This sequence joins TRBV27 and TRBJ2-7; TRBD2 agrees at 11 bases. V trimming: 3 bases; J trimming: 1 base; junction bases outside the gene matches: 8. Germline V gene sequence: CDR1 MNHEY, CDR2 SMNVEV (reference sequence). This CDR3 has 17 residues. The CDR3 reads CASSFPLTSGISYEQYF. CDR3 coding DNA: TGTGCCAGCAGTTTTCCCCTGACTAGCGGGATTTCCTACGAGCAGTACTTC.

The genes are TRBV6-5 and TRBJ1-5; D perhaps matches TRBD1 (6 bases). The CDR3 has 15 residues. V was pared by 5 bases and J by 5 bases, with 16 bases between. In germline, CDR1 is MNHEY, CDR2 SVGAGI. This CDR3 reads CASSSSGEKDQPQHF. CDR3 in DNA: TGTGCCAGCAGTAGTTCAGGGGAGAAGGATCAGCCCCAGCATTTT.

This chain connects TRBV2 to TRBJ2-4, with 8 bases lining up with TRBD1. Trimming removed 5 bases from V and 1 base from J; junction bases left unmatched: 4. The CDR3 extends over 15 amino acids. Germline V gene sequence: CDR1 SNHLY, CDR2 FYNNEI. CDR3 in amino acids: CASSWGQEAKNIQYF. The CDR3 nucleotides are TGTGCCAGCAGTTGGGGACAGGAGGCCAAAAACATTCAGTACTTC.

The rearrangement uses TRBV5-1 and TRBJ2-1, with 8 bases lining up with TRBD1. Germline assignment: CDR1 SGHRS and CDR2 YFSETQ. After removal of 4 bases from V and 5 bases from J, the junction contained 5 bases not matched to a gene. The CDR3 has 14 residues. The CDR3 DNA reads TGCGCCAGCAGCATCCGGACAGGGAACAATGAGCAGTTCTTC. Its protein is CASSIRTGNNEQFF.

This chain connects TRBV6-5 to TRBJ2-2; 7 nucleotides match TRBD1. The length of the CDR3 is 15 residues. J was trimmed by 1 base and V by 6 bases; bases with no gene match: 5. CDR1 MNHEY and CDR2 SVGAGI come from the germline V gene. CDR3 sequence (DNA): TGTGCCAGCAGAACCGGGACAGAGAACACCGGGGAGCTGTTTTTT. Translated: CASRTGTENTGELFF.

The V gene is TRBV19, the J gene TRBJ2-4; 9 positions match TRBD1. Germline CDR1 reads LNHDA; CDR2 reads SQIVND (reference sequence). The CDR3 consists of 15 residues. V dropped 5 bases and J dropped 4; count of bases not matched to a gene: 6. The CDR3 DNA is TGTGCCAGTAGTCTACTCGGGACAGGGAAAAACATTCAGTACTTC. Translating it yields CASSLLGTGKNIQYF.

This clone was seen many times. The chain has TRBV10-1 and TRBJ2-7; 9 nucleotides align to TRBD2. The J segment lost 3 bases and the V segment lost 5 bases, leaving 2 bases of the junction unmatched. The germline V gene has CDR1 WNHNN and CDR2 SYGVQD (reference sequence). CDR3 length equals 13 residues. CDR3 loop: CASSQTSGYEQYF. The CDR3 region has the DNA TGCGCCAGCAGTCAGACTAGCGGCTACGAGCAGTACTTC.

This chain joins TRBV7-8 and TRBJ2-7, with TRBD1 matching 8 bases. The V gene end was trimmed by 5 bases and the J gene end by 2 bases; junction bases not matched to a gene: 8. CDR1 and CDR2 from the germline V gene are SGHVS and FQNEAQ. The CDR3 sequence is 15 residues long. In DNA form, the CDR3 reads TGTGCCAGCAGCACAGGGGTACAGGGGGCCTACGAGCAGTACTTC. Translation: CASSTGVQGAYEQYF.

The V call is TRBV19, the J call TRBJ2-7; TRBD1 agrees at 8 bases. Germline assignment: CDR1 LNHDA and CDR2 SQIVND (reference sequence). CDR3 length: 15 residues. Trimming removed 5 bases from V and 2 bases from J; junction bases left unmatched: 8. CDR3 sequence: CASSAPGQATYEQYF. The DNA for the CDR3 is TGTGCCAGTAGTGCCCCGGGACAGGCCACCTACGAGCAGTACTTC.

V and J are TRBV19 and TRBJ2-7, with TRBD2 matching 12 bases. This CDR3 is built from 14 residues. V shed 6 bases and J 6 bases; nucleotides not matched to a gene: 6. The germline V gene has CDR1 LNHDA and CDR2 SQIVND (reference sequence). The CDR3, as DNA: TGTGCCAGTAGGGCTAGCGGGGGGGGCTCCGAGCAGTACTTC. Its protein is CASRASGGGSEQYF. Full variable domain (rest looked up from reference TRBV19 and TRBJ2-7): DGGITQSPKYLFRKEGQNVTLSCEQNLNHDAMYWYRQDPGQGLRLIYYSQIVNDFQKGDIAEGYSVSREKKESFPLTVTSAQKNPTAFYLCASRASGGGSEQYFGPGTRLTVT.

V usage is TRBV3-1 (or the pseudogene TRBV3-2) and J usage is TRBJ2-3; D is perhaps TRBD2 (6 bases). The germline CDR1 and CDR2 sequences are LGHDT and YNNKEL (reference sequence). V shed 4 bases and J shed 0 bases, with 14 bases lying between them. CDR3 length: 16 amino acids. CDR3 residues: CASSPSSVGSTDTQYF. In nucleotides, the CDR3 is TGTGCCAGCAGCCCTTCTAGCGTCGGGAGCACAGATACGCAGTATTTT.

This chain links TRBV28 with TRBJ2-7; D not resolved. Germline values: CDR1 MDHEN, CDR2 SYDVKM. V was pared by 8 bases and J by 1 base, with 6 bases between. The CDR3 extends over 11 amino acids. The CDR3 DNA follows: TGTGCCAGCTCAGGATCCTACGAGCAGTACTTC. Its protein product is CASSGSYEQYF. The full variable domain, rest sourced from reference TRBV28 and TRBJ2-7, is DVKVTQSSRYLVKRTGEKVFLECVQDMDHENMFWYRQDPGLGLRLIYFSYDVKMKEKGDIPEGYSVSREKKERFSLILESASTNQTSMYLCASSGSYEQYFGPGTRLTVT.

CDR3 protein: CASSQGEREFEEQYF. The CDR3 DNA reads as TGTGCCAGCAGCCAAGGGGAGCGGGAGTTTGAAGAGCAGTACTTC. The V call is TRBV3-1 (or the pseudogene TRBV3-2), the J call TRBJ2-7; 8 bases fit TRBD2. The CDR3 extends over 15 amino acids. Germline lookup yields CDR1 LGHDT and CDR2 YNNKEL (reference sequence). J lost 7 bases, V lost 1 base, and 9 bases had no gene match.

The chain recombines TRBV12-3 or TRBV12-4 with TRBJ2-1; 9 nucleotides match TRBD1. J lost 9 bases, V lost 6 bases, and 6 bases had no gene match. CDR3 size: 13 residues. CDR3 nucleotide sequence: TGTGCCAGCAGACCTACAGGGGGCGGTGAGCAGTTCTTC. Protein sequence: CASRPTGGGEQFF.

The chain carries TRBV28 and TRBJ1-1; D ambiguous. Germline-derived CDR1 and CDR2 are MDHEN and SYDVKM. The V end lost 5 bases, the J end lost 6 bases, and 16 bases lay between the germline ends. There are 14 residues in the CDR3. CDR3 coding DNA: TGTGCCAGCAGTCTCACGGTGAGGGTCGCTGAAGCTTTCTTT. This sequence encodes CASSLTVRVAEAFF.

The V and J genes are TRBV10-3 and TRBJ1-1; 7 positions agree with TRBD1. Trimming cost V 6 bases and J 1 base; bases outside gene matches: 11. From germline, CDR1 is ENHRY and CDR2 SYGVKD. The CDR3 contains 16 residues. CDR3 DNA sequence: TGTGCCATCAGAACTTTGGGCCAGGGGGAGAACACTGAAGCTTTCTTT. Encoded protein: CAIRTLGQGENTEAFF.

The V gene is TRBV3-1 (or the pseudogene TRBV3-2), the J gene TRBJ1-2; D perhaps matches TRBD1 (5 bases). V was trimmed by 3 bases and J by 8 bases, leaving 13 bases between them. Germline loops: CDR1 LGHDT, CDR2 YNNKEL (reference sequence). This CDR3 is 13 amino acids long. The CDR3 DNA reads TGTGCCAGCAGCCATCGTCAAGGGGTGGGCTACACCTTC. Translated, it gives CASSHRQGVGYTF.

There are a few counts of this clone. The chain carries TRBV19 and TRBJ2-1; D possibly corresponds to TRBD2 (6 bases). The CDR3 spans 13 residues. The V gene lost 5 bases and the J gene lost 9 bases, with 14 bases spanning the gap. CDR1 and CDR2 from the germline V gene are LNHDA and SQIVND (reference sequence). CDR3 DNA sequence: TGTGCCAGTAGTTCCGGGAGAACGGGTGAGCAGTTCTTC. The encoded protein is CASSSGRTGEQFF.

The chain couples TRBV2 to TRBJ2-5; TRBD1 might be the D (5 bases). The CDR3 is made up of 14 amino acids. V lost 2 bases and J lost 9, with 16 bases in between. The germline V gene encodes CDR1 SNHLY and CDR2 FYNNEI. For the CDR3, the DNA is TGTGCCAGCAGTGAAACAGGTGGGGTGTCGGCCCAGTACTTC. It is translated as CASSETGGVSAQYF.

This chain uses TRBV7-2 with TRBJ2-1; weak D call: TRBD2 (7 bases). The V end was cut by 5 bases, the J end by 0 bases, with 17 bases between. The CDR3 covers 17 residues. Germline lookup yields CDR1 SGHTA and CDR2 FQGNSA. The CDR3, as DNA: TGTGCCAGCAGCCTAAGGGGGGGGGCCCCCTCCTACAATGAGCAGTTCTTC. This encodes CASSLRGGAPSYNEQFF.

The V and J genes are TRBV6-5 and TRBJ1-4, with 9 bases aligning to TRBD1. Germline V lookup: CDR1 MNHEY, CDR2 SVGAGI. This CDR3 has 14 residues. Trimming at V came to 6 bases and at J to 7 bases, leaving 6 bases not matched to a gene. CDR3 sequence (DNA): TGTGCCAGCAGGCAACAGGGGGCGGGTGAAAAACTGTTTTTT. It translates to CASRQQGAGEKLFF.